One and the same sample provided the 19 T cell receptor beta chains below, sequenced in a study of T cells after yellow fever vaccination. TCRdb re-called the 5' RACE reads with MiXCR, one entry per CDR3 protein. The sample lists a few hundred thousand distinct CDR3 sequences, less than 20% occurring once. Sample: PBMCs, taken 5 to 6 days after the first yellow fever vaccination. The receptors here all came from a man aged 18 to 29 who received the YFV17D yellow fever vaccine.

V usage is TRBV6-1 and J usage is TRBJ2-7, with D perhaps matching TRBD1 or TRBD2 (5 bases each). This CDR3 is built from 14 residues. V was cut by 2 bases and J by 5 bases, with 13 bases left in between. The germline V gene has CDR1 MNHNS and CDR2 SASEGT. The CDR3 DNA sequence: TGTGCCAGCAGTGAACAGGGAGAAAGCAACGAGCAGTACTTC. Translated, it gives CASSEQGESNEQYF.

This clonotype was found a few times. CDR3 protein: CASSKGGRSSPLHF. CDR3 in DNA: TGTGCCAGCAGTAAAGGAGGAAGGTCTTCACCCCTCCACTTT. The V gene is TRBV12-3 or TRBV12-4, the J gene TRBJ1-6; D is unresolved. The V gene lost 5 bases and the J gene lost 9 bases, with 14 bases spanning the gap. This CDR3 has 14 residues.

The rearrangement uses TRBV23-1 and TRBJ1-4, with a weak D call TRBD1 (5 bases). TRBV23-1 is sorted into the ORF group, with uncertain function. Trimming took 0 bases from V and 10 from J, leaving 12 bases between them. This CDR3 comprises 14 residues. In DNA form, the CDR3 reads TGCGCCAGCAGTCAATCGAACAGGTCGAGAAAACTGTTTTTT. Its protein is CASSQSNRSRKLFF.

This clonotype turned up a few times. This sequence joins TRBV3-1 and TRBJ1-6; 8 positions match TRBD1. V lost 1 base, J lost 10 bases, and 6 bases stayed unmatched. Germline V CDR1 and CDR2: LGHDT, YNNKEL (reference sequence). There are 15 residues in the CDR3. CDR3 sequence: CASSQGRGQNSPLHF. Written as DNA, the CDR3 is TGTGCCAGCAGCCAAGGCAGGGGGCAAAACTCACCCCTCCACTTT.

This clonotype was detected a few times. A junction boundary mismatches the germline segment, possibly from a read error. The CDR3 bases are TGTGCCAGCAGCCCGGGACCGGCGCCGGTATTC. Encoded protein: CASSPGPAPVF. The chain combines TRBV7-9 with TRBJ1-2; TRBD1 is a possible D gene (5 bases). This CDR3 contains 11 residues. Germline V gene data show CDR1 as SEHNR and CDR2 as FQNEAQ (reference sequence).

This clonotype was observed a handful of times. The genes are TRBV5-1 and TRBJ2-7; the D gene is possibly TRBD1 (6 bases). This CDR3 has 14 residues. V lost 4 bases and J lost 2, with 13 bases in between. Germline V gene data show CDR1 as SGHRS and CDR2 as YFSETQ. The DNA of the CDR3 is TGCGCCAGCAGCCTCCTCGGGACAACCTACGAGCAGTACTTC. Its translation: CASSLLGTTYEQYF.

This clonotype was detected a few times. V is TRBV4-1 and J is TRBJ2-1, with D perhaps matching TRBD2 (5 bases). V was trimmed by 1 base and J by 15 bases, leaving 16 bases between them. CDR3 length: 13 amino acids. Germline V lookup: CDR1 MGHRA, CDR2 YSYEKL. CDR3 coding DNA: TGCGCCAGCAGCCAAGCAAGCCCCGGGGATCCGTTCTTC. Translated, it gives CASSQASPGDPFF.

This clonotype came up a few times. The rearrangement joins TRBV11-2 to TRBJ1-5; D gene uncertain. The CDR3 is 14 residues long. V lost 5 bases and J 4 bases, leaving 12 bases between the germline ends. The germline V gene encodes CDR1 SGHAT and CDR2 FQNNGV. This CDR3 is CASSPKGDNQPQHF. CDR3 nucleotides: TGTGCCAGCAGCCCCAAGGGCGATAATCAGCCCCAGCATTTT.

The rearrangement links TRBV3-1 to TRBJ1-3; D not resolved. Trimming removed 4 bases from V and 0 bases from J, with 10 bases in between. CDR3 length: 15 residues. Germline lookup yields CDR1 LGHDT and CDR2 YNNKEL (reference sequence). The CDR3 here is CASSPAHGSGNTIYF. The CDR3 DNA reads as TGTGCCAGCAGCCCGGCCCATGGCTCTGGAAACACCATATATTTT.

For this clonotype: This could be a read error, since a much larger clone is one nucleotide away. The CDR3 protein is CASSLVPEYNELFF. In DNA form, the CDR3 reads TGCGCCAGCAGCTTGGTACCAGAGTACAATGAGCTGTTCTTC. This chain uses TRBV5-1 with TRBJ2-1; no definite D call. CDR3 size: 14 residues. CDR1 and CDR2 from the germline V gene are SGHRS and YFSETQ. The full variable domain, rest sourced from reference TRBV5-1 and TRBJ2-1, is KAGVTQTPRYLIKTRGQQVTLSCSPISGHRSVSWYQQTPGQGLQFLFEYFSETQRNKGNFPGRFSGRQFSNSRSEMNVSTLELGDSALYLCASSLVPEYNELFFGPGTRLTVL.

This clonotype was observed a few times. This chain joins TRBV5-1 and TRBJ1-4, with D unresolved. V was pared by 4 bases and J by 4 bases, with 14 bases between. Germline V lookup: CDR1 SGHRS, CDR2 YFSETQ. There are 15 residues in the CDR3. The CDR3 loop reads CASSTNSQNNEKLFF. As DNA, the CDR3 is TGCGCCAGCAGCACAAATAGCCAGAATAATGAAAAACTGTTTTTT.

The CDR3 here is CASSYSEANYGYTF. The CDR3 nucleotides read TGTGCCAGCAGTTACTCCGAAGCTAACTATGGCTACACCTTC. The V gene is TRBV6-5, the J gene TRBJ1-2; D remains ambiguous. The CDR3 length is 14 residues. Germline CDR1 is MNHEY and CDR2 is SVGAGI. V lost 0 bases and J 0 bases, leaving 5 bases between the germline ends.

There are a few counts of this clonotype. The chain joins TRBV12-3 or TRBV12-4 to TRBJ2-6; D may match TRBD1 or TRBD2 (5 bases each). The CDR3 contains 18 residues. Trimming took off 6 bases at V and 0 bases at J, with 18 bases between the two ends. The CDR3 DNA follows: TGTGCCAGCAGGAAATCCGGGACGGTGTACTCTGGGGCCAACGTCCTGACTTTC. Amino acids: CASRKSGTVYSGANVLTF.

This clonotype turned up a few times. J is TRBJ2-7 and V is TRBV28; the match to TRBD1 covers 9 bases. Germline V gene data show CDR1 as MDHEN and CDR2 as SYDVKM. This CDR3 is built from 21 residues. With V trimmed by 5 bases and J by 0 bases, 23 bases remained unmatched. The CDR3 sequence: CASSPYPDRGTRLFSSYEQYV. The DNA of the CDR3 is TGTGCCAGCAGTCCATACCCCGACAGGGGGACGAGACTCTTCAGCTCCTACGAGCAGTACGTC.

V is TRBV29-1 and J is TRBJ2-1; 11 positions match TRBD2. V trimming: 3 bases; J trimming: 8 bases; junction bases outside the gene matches: 6. The germline gives CDR1 SQVTM, CDR2 ANQGSEA. CDR3 length: 14 residues. CDR3 in DNA: TGCAGCGTTGAGTTAGCGGGGGGGCGGGATGAGCAGTTCTTC. Translation: CSVELAGGRDEQFF.

This clonotype was seen only a few times. The rearrangement joins TRBV5-1 to TRBJ1-1, with D unresolved. Trimming took 0 bases from V and 1 from J, leaving 7 bases between them. The germline gives CDR1 SGHRS, CDR2 YFSETQ. The CDR3 length is 14 residues. CDR3 sequence reads: CASSLERENTEAFF. The CDR3 coding sequence is TGCGCCAGCAGCTTGGAGAGGGAGAACACTGAAGCTTTCTTT.

The gene calls are TRBV12-3 or TRBV12-4 and TRBJ1-4; the D is unclear. V was cut by 2 bases and J by 3 bases, with 7 bases left in between. The CDR3 is 14 amino acids. CDR3 in DNA: TGTGCCAGCAGTTTAAGGTCTGCTAATGAAAAACTGTTTTTT. Its protein is CASSLRSANEKLFF.

This clonotype was recorded a few times. The J gene is TRBJ1-3, the V gene TRBV6-2 or TRBV6-3, with D unclear. Trimming removed 6 bases at V and 10 bases at J, with 13 bases between. CDR1 is MNHEY and CDR2 is SVGEGT in the germline V gene. This CDR3 spans 12 amino acids. The CDR3 nucleotides are TGTGCCAGCAGCCGGACGGTGCAGACCATATATTTT. Protein sequence: CASSRTVQTIYF.

This clonotype has more than one count but fewer than ten. The V gene is TRBV12-3 or TRBV12-4, the J gene TRBJ1-3; the D is unclear. This CDR3 is 14 amino acids long. V gave up 7 bases and J gave up 0 bases, with 10 bases separating them. CDR3 residues: CASNAGISGNTIYF. The CDR3 DNA is TGTGCCAGCAATGCGGGCATCTCTGGAAACACCATATATTTT.